The sequence of this TCR beta chain was determined in a study of identical twins. This clonotype was observed a few times. There are 11 residues in the CDR3. The ends were cut back, 2 bases at V and 3 bases at J, with 1 base in the middle. CDR1 is LNHNV and CDR2 is YYDKDF in the germline V gene (reference sequence). TCRdb independently ran MiXCR on the 5' RACE reads; one entry per CDR3 protein. Altogether about 480,000 distinct CDR3 sequences are present, 14% being singletons, with the ten largest covering 0.52%. In addition, the sample was reused for a study of yellow fever vaccine responses in identical twins.

Material for sequencing was CD4+ T cells sorted from blood. The rearrangement joins TRBV15 to TRBJ1-1; D uncertain. The source of this sequence is a woman under 30 in good health. CDR3 in amino acids: CATSRYTEAFF. The CDR3 nucleotides read TGTGCCACCAGCAGATACACTGAAGCTTTCTTT.